Shown below are 30 T cell receptor beta chains from a single sample sequenced in a study of CD8+CD57+ T cells in acquired aplastic anemia. Investigators profiled TCR beta VDJ and CDR3 from genomic DNA template. TCRdb re-derived calls from the reads in MiXCR, one entry per CDR3 protein. This table has 150,000 to 200,000 distinct CDR3 sequences, 50% to 75% appearing once. Material for sequencing was sorted CD4+, CD8+, or CD8+CD57+ T cells (not recorded which) from PBMCs. Receptor source: a human donor with severe aplastic anemia or a healthy control (not recorded which).

CDR3 sequence reads: CASSIIPAGGQETQYF. The CDR3 nucleotides are TGTGCCAGTAGTATAATCCCAGCGGGAGGACAAGAGACCCAGTACTTC. This chain uses TRBV7-3 with TRBJ2-5, with TRBD2 matching 9 bases. The J segment lost 2 bases and the V segment lost 9 bases, leaving 13 bases of the junction unmatched. CDR3 size: 16 residues. Per the germline V gene, CDR1 is SGHTA and CDR2 is FQGTGA.

To note about this clonotype: The junction departs from the called germline gene at one end, perhaps through a read error. The chain employs TRBV10-3 and TRBJ1-5; D unclear. The CDR3 spans 17 residues. Germline V gene lookup returns CDR1 ENHRY and CDR2 SYGVKD. In DNA, the CDR3 is TGTGCCAGCAGTCACTCTACGGGCCCAGATAGCAATCAGCCCCAGCATTTT. This encodes CASSHSTGPDSNQPQHF.

Only a few counts were recorded for this clonotype. The chain is built from TRBV7-2 and TRBJ2-1, with unresolved D. The CDR3 sequence is 15 residues long. V was shortened by 5 bases and J by 0 bases, with 11 bases between the two germline ends. CDR1 is SGHTA, CDR2 FQGNSA, per germline. CDR3: CASSAQRSSYNEQFF. In DNA, the CDR3 is TGTGCCAGCAGCGCCCAGAGGAGCTCCTACAATGAGCAGTTCTTC.

V and J are TRBV29-1 and TRBJ2-1; 7 positions match TRBD2. Germline V CDR1 and CDR2: SQVTM, ANQGSEA. V was clipped by 3 bases and J by 0 bases; unmatched bases: 5. The CDR3 extends over 15 amino acids. The CDR3 region is CSVEGGSGSYNEQFF. The CDR3 DNA reads as TGCAGCGTTGAGGGCGGGAGCGGCTCCTACAATGAGCAGTTCTTC.

This clonotype was recorded a few times. The chain carries TRBV28 and TRBJ1-2, with D tentatively TRBD1 (6 bases). The ends were cut back, 4 bases at V and 0 bases at J, with 12 bases in the middle. The CDR3 sequence is 15 residues long. Germline loops: CDR1 MDHEN, CDR2 SYDVKM. Here the CDR3 DNA reads TGTGCCAGCAGTTCCTCAGGGGAAGCTAACTATGGCTACACCTTC. This gives the protein CASSSSGEANYGYTF.

V and J are TRBV9 and TRBJ2-1, with D possibly being TRBD2 (6 bases). Germline V gene data show CDR1 as SGDLS and CDR2 as YYNGEE. V lost 0 bases and J lost 0, with 10 bases in between. The CDR3 has 16 amino acids. CDR3 sequence reads: CASSVGGGNSYNEQFF. CDR3 bases: TGTGCCAGCAGCGTAGGGGGAGGAAACTCCTACAATGAGCAGTTCTTC.

This clonotype was detected many times. The chain employs TRBV6-4 and TRBJ2-2; 9 bases match TRBD1. Losses at the gene ends were 4 bases for V and 4 bases for J; bases not matched to a gene: 4. The CDR3 sequence is 15 residues long. Germline loops: CDR1 MRHNA, CDR2 SNTAGT. The CDR3 is CASSGTGEPTGELFF. CDR3 DNA sequence: TGTGCCAGCAGTGGGACAGGGGAACCCACCGGGGAGCTGTTTTTT.

The rearrangement joins TRBV24-1 to TRBJ2-3; 9 bases match TRBD1. CDR1 is KGHDR and CDR2 is SFDVKD in the germline V gene. Trimming cost V 9 bases and J 0 bases; bases outside gene matches: 3. The CDR3 extends over 14 amino acids. The CDR3 loop reads CATEQGASTDTQYF. The CDR3 DNA is TGTGCCACCGAACAGGGGGCTAGCACAGATACGCAGTATTTT.

This clonotype was counted ten times or more. This rearrangement joins TRBV9 to TRBJ1-2; D remains ambiguous. V was clipped by 0 bases and J by 7 bases, with 13 bases between them. CDR1 and CDR2 from the germline V gene are SGDLS and YYNGEE. This CDR3 is 14 amino acids long. CDR3 in DNA: TGTGCCAGCAGCGTAGATGGCGGTGTAGGTGGCTACACCTTC. Its protein is CASSVDGGVGGYTF. Looking up the rest from reference TRBV9 and TRBJ1-2 gives the full variable domain: DSGVTQTPKHLITATGQRVTLRCSPRSGDLSVYWYQQSLDQGLQFLIQYYNGEERAKGNILERFSAQQFPDLHSELNLSSLELGDSALYFCASSVDGGVGGYTFGSGTRLTVV.

The CDR3 is CSVEGTEAFF. The CDR3 DNA follows: TGCAGCGTTGAGGGGACTGAAGCTTTCTTT. V is TRBV29-1 and J is TRBJ1-1; no firm D call. The CDR3 contains 10 residues. Between the trimmed V and J ends, which lost 3 bases and 5 bases, there was a span of 4 bases. Germline CDR1 is SQVTM and CDR2 is ANQGSEA.

This chain links TRBV7-9 with TRBJ1-3; D ambiguous. CDR3 length equals 16 residues. The V gene lost 0 bases and the J gene lost 5 bases, with 14 bases spanning the gap. Per the germline V gene, CDR1 is SEHNR and CDR2 is FQNEAQ (reference sequence). The CDR3, as DNA: TGTGCCAGCAGCTTAGCGTCCGGGCCCAAACGAAACACCATATATTTT. Encoded protein: CASSLASGPKRNTIYF.

The chain is built from TRBV20-1 and TRBJ1-2, with D uncertain. V was trimmed by 3 bases and J by 4 bases, leaving 12 bases between them. The CDR3 extends over 13 amino acids. Germline V gene sequence: CDR1 DFQATT, CDR2 SNEGSKA (reference sequence). Written as DNA, the CDR3 is TGCAGTGCTAGGGACGAACGTCTCTATGGCTACACCTTC. Translating it yields CSARDERLYGYTF.

The chain couples TRBV20-1 to TRBJ2-7; 7 bases line up with TRBD2. The germline V gene has CDR1 DFQATT and CDR2 SNEGSKA (reference sequence). V was pared by 3 bases and J by 0 bases, with 8 bases of the junction left unmatched. This CDR3 is 15 amino acids long. The CDR3, as DNA: TGCAGTGCTAGCCCCTTTCGCGGGAGCTCCTACGAGCAGTACTTC. Amino acids: CSASPFRGSSYEQYF.

This clonotype appeared once. The genes are TRBV29-1 and TRBJ2-5; 7 nucleotides line up with TRBD2. Germline V CDR1 and CDR2: SQVTM, ANQGSEA. Trimming took 6 bases from V and 0 from J; bases not matched to a gene: 10. CDR3 length: 15 residues. CDR3 DNA: TGCAGCGTCGCAAGAGGTAGCGGGTACCAAGAGACCCAGTACTTC. Amino acid sequence: CSVARGSGYQETQYF.

The V and J genes are TRBV14 and TRBJ1-1, with D hard to call. CDR3 length equals 11 residues. CDR1 is SGHDN and CDR2 is FVKESK in the germline V gene. Between the trimmed V and J ends, which lost 1 base and 7 bases, there was a span of 4 bases. CDR3 in DNA: TGTGCCAGCAGCCAAGGACGTGAAGCTTTCTTT. It yields the protein CASSQGREAFF.

This chain uses TRBV29-1 with TRBJ1-2; no clear D gene. The germline V gene has CDR1 SQVTM and CDR2 ANQGSEA. The CDR3 is 12 amino acids. Trimming left V 4 bases short and J 3 bases short, with 9 bases between. The CDR3 region is CSVVSVDYGYTF. The CDR3 DNA reads TGCAGCGTTGTTTCAGTGGACTATGGCTACACCTTC.

This sequence joins TRBV27 and TRBJ2-1, with D possibly TRBD2 on 6 matching bases. CDR1 and CDR2 (germline): MNHEY, SMNVEV (reference sequence). Trimming took 3 bases from V and 7 from J, leaving 16 bases between them. CDR3 length equals 15 residues. Written as DNA, the CDR3 is TGTGCCAGCAGTTTTGGCCAGGGAGGTTCGAATGAGCAGTTCTTC. Protein: CASSFGQGGSNEQFF.

The rearrangement uses TRBV7-2 and TRBJ1-4; possibly TRBD1 for D (6 bases). The CDR3 loop spans 16 amino acids. Looked up from germline, CDR1 is SGHTA and CDR2 is FQGNSA. V dropped 1 base and J dropped 7 bases, with 16 bases sitting between them. The CDR3, as DNA: TGTGCCAGCAGCTTAGGGGGGCAGGGTAGGATTGAAAAACTGTTTTTT. It specifies CASSLGGQGRIEKLFF.

The gene calls are TRBV5-6 and TRBJ2-3; the D gene is possibly TRBD2 (6 bases). The CDR3 runs 16 residues. V was cut by 4 bases and J by 3 bases, with 18 bases left in between. Per the germline V gene, CDR1 is SGHDT and CDR2 is YYEEEE. CDR3 amino acids: CASSPRGKRRTDTQYF. The CDR3 DNA follows: TGTGCCAGCAGCCCCCGGGGGAAACGGCGTACAGATACGCAGTATTTT.

The CDR3 loop is CSARAGHNEQFF. The CDR3 coding sequence is TGCAGTGCTAGAGCCGGCCACAATGAGCAGTTCTTC. The V and J genes are TRBV20-1 and TRBJ2-1; unclear D gene. The CDR3 sequence is 12 residues long. Germline CDR1 is DFQATT and CDR2 is SNEGSKA (reference sequence). V lost 1 base and J 5 bases, leaving 6 bases between the germline ends.

With regard to this clonotype: As the CDR3 is not closed by the conserved phenylalanine or tryptophan, this likely results from a read error. V gene TRBV15 combines with J gene TRBJ1-4; TRBD1 might be the D (5 bases). Germline values: CDR1 LNHNV, CDR2 YYDKDF (reference sequence). This CDR3 spans 15 amino acids. The CDR3 reads CATSSTGMLEEKLFS. The CDR3 DNA sequence: TGTGCCACCAGCAGTACAGGAATGTTAGAAGAAAAGCTGTTTTCT.

The chain links TRBV20-1 to TRBJ2-3, with D maybe TRBD1 (6 bases). Deletions cut 1 base from V and 0 bases from J, with 11 bases between. Germline values: CDR1 DFQATT, CDR2 SNEGSKA (reference sequence). CDR3 length: 15 residues. In DNA form, the CDR3 reads TGCAGTGCTAGAGCCCAGAGGGGGAGCACAGATACGCAGTATTTT. Translation gives CSARAQRGSTDTQYF.

The rearrangement links TRBV19 to TRBJ1-3; 8 nucleotides align to TRBD1. Trimming at V came to 4 bases and at J to 2 bases, leaving 1 base not matched to a gene. Per the germline V gene, CDR1 is LNHDA and CDR2 is SQIVND (reference sequence). This CDR3 comprises 14 residues. CDR3 nucleotide sequence: TGTGCCAGTAGTAGGACAGGGCCTGGAAACACCATATATTTT. This translates into CASSRTGPGNTIYF.

This clonotype appeared many times. The V gene is TRBV11-2, the J gene TRBJ2-7, with D possibly matching TRBD1 (6 bases). CDR1 and CDR2 (germline): SGHAT, FQNNGV. V was shortened by 6 bases and J by 3 bases, with 12 bases between the two germline ends. The CDR3 length is 13 residues. The CDR3 protein is CASRWDTVYEQYF. The CDR3 nucleotides are TGTGCCAGCAGATGGGACACGGTCTACGAGCAGTACTTC. Variable domain in full (rest from reference TRBV11-2 and TRBJ2-7): EAGVAQSPRYKIIEKRQSVAFWCNPISGHATLYWYQQILGQGPKLLIQFQNNGVVDDSQLPKDRFSAERLKGVDSTLKIQPAKLEDSAVYLCASRWDTVYEQYFGPGTRLTVT.

The chain employs TRBV12-5 and TRBJ2-3; no firm D call. Germline CDR1 is LGHNT and CDR2 is FRNRAP. This CDR3 spans 11 amino acids. V was pared by 4 bases and J by 10 bases, with 9 bases between. This CDR3 is CASGWTTPQYF. The CDR3 DNA reads as TGTGCTAGTGGTTGGACGACCCCGCAGTATTTT.

This clonotype appeared many times. A much larger clone lies one base from this, so it may be a read error. In DNA, the CDR3 is TGTGCCGGCAGCTTAGTGGGTGACACTGAAGCTTTCTTT. This gives the protein CAGSLVGDTEAFF. The rearrangement links TRBV7-3 to TRBJ1-1; D remains ambiguous. In germline, CDR1 is SGHTA, CDR2 FQGTGA. The CDR3 totals 13 residues.

This chain connects TRBV12-3 or TRBV12-4 to TRBJ1-1; D not resolved. The ends were cut back, 1 base at V and 1 base at J, with 7 bases in the middle. The CDR3 loop spans 14 amino acids. As DNA, the CDR3 is TGTGCCAGCAGTTTAGTGCTGAAGAACACTGAAGCTTTCTTT. Translation gives CASSLVLKNTEAFF.

The chain is built from TRBV29-1 and TRBJ2-7; the D is unclear. The V end was cut by 8 bases, the J end by 0 bases, with 14 bases between. This CDR3 spans 13 amino acids. CDR1 and CDR2 from the germline V gene are SQVTM and ANQGSEA. The CDR3 sequence: CSSLGTSSYEQYF. CDR3 in DNA: TGCAGCAGTTTAGGTACCAGCTCCTACGAGCAGTACTTC.

CDR3 bases: TGCAGTGCTGATAGCGGAAGCTCCTACGAGCAGTACTTC. It is translated as CSADSGSSYEQYF. This chain joins TRBV20-1 and TRBJ2-7; possibly TRBD2 for D (6 bases). CDR1 is DFQATT, CDR2 SNEGSKA, per germline (reference sequence). The ends were cut back, 5 bases at V and 0 bases at J, with 11 bases in the middle. The CDR3 is made up of 13 amino acids.

The rearrangement joins TRBV7-9 to TRBJ1-6, with D tentatively TRBD1 (5 bases). Germline-derived CDR1 and CDR2 are SEHNR and FQNEAQ (reference sequence). V was cut by 7 bases and J by 6 bases, with 13 bases left in between. This CDR3 is 14 amino acids long. As DNA, the CDR3 is TGTGCCAGCACAGAAGCGGGGGGTAATTCACCCCTCCACTTT. This translates into CASTEAGGNSPLHF.